These T cell receptor beta chains were read from a single sample in a study of cytomegalovirus exposure and HLA in healthy donors. Only in-frame clones appear in the TCRdb table, and some are missing; sequencing was by immunoSEQ multiplex PCR. Of approximately 210,000 clones in the sample, more than 70% were seen once. What was sequenced was PBMCs. Every receptor here comes from a woman aged 18-29 years in good health and CMV-seronegative. Both conserved end residues are part of each CDR3. D genes are given only for firm matches. Expanded clones get a size class; other rows say once, few or many, or leave the size out.

>TRBJ1-2|-|TRBV5-6|-
CASSNDFTGNYGYTF
TGTGCCAGCAGCAATGACTTCACCGGCAACTATGGCTACACCTTC
>TRBJ1-2|-|TRBV7-9|-
CASSLSSGYTF
TGTGCCAGCAGCTTATCTTCTGGCTACACCTTC
>TRBJ1-5|-|TRBV18|TRBD1
CASSPGQGGYSNQPQHF
TGTGCCAGCTCACCAGGACAGGGTGGATATAGCAATCAGCCCCAGCATTTT
>TRBJ2-1|few|TRBV29-1|TRBD2
CSVPPGAGSSYNEQFF
TGCAGCGTCCCCCCGGGAGCGGGAAGTTCCTACAATGAGCAGTTCTTC
>TRBJ2-1|-|TRBV7-9|-
CASRSDRGAYNEQFF
TGTGCCAGCCGGTCGGACAGAGGTGCCTACAATGAGCAGTTCTTC
>TRBJ2-5|-|TRBV19|-
CASSRQQGGTQYF
TGTGCCAGTAGCCGCCAACAAGGAGGGACCCAGTACTTC
>TRBJ1-1|-|TRBV10-3|-
CAIGGGDQNTEAFF
TGTGCCATCGGGGGAGGGGATCAGAACACTGAAGCTTTCTTT
>TRBJ2-6|-|TRBV6-5|-
CASSYDLSSGANVLTF
TGTGCCAGCAGTTACGATCTGAGCTCTGGGGCCAACGTCCTGACTTTC
>TRBJ2-1|-|TRBV5-1|TRBD2
CASGEGTSSYNEQFF
TGCGCCAGCGGGGAGGGGACTAGCTCCTACAATGAGCAGTTCTTC
>TRBJ2-7|-|TRBV6-5|TRBD1
CASRYDRASYEQYF
TGTGCCAGCAGATACGACAGGGCCTCCTACGAGCAGTACTTC
>TRBJ2-6|-|TRBV6-5|TRBD1
CASSYRGLGGANVLTF
TGTGCCAGCAGTTACAGGGGGCTTGGCGGGGCCAACGTCCTGACTTTC
>TRBJ1-1|-|TRBV5-6|-
CASSRVDNRATPGTEAFF
TGTGCCAGCAGCAGAGTAGATAACAGGGCAACACCGGGCACTGAAGCTTTCTTT
>TRBJ1-4|-|TRBV4-2|-
CASSQTTGRAEKLFF
TGTGCCAGCAGCCAAACAACAGGGAGGGCTGAAAAACTGTTTTTT
>TRBJ1-2|-|TRBV30|TRBD1
CAWTRPGQQIYGYTF
TGTGCCTGGACCCGCCCGGGACAGCAAATCTATGGCTACACCTTC
>TRBJ1-1|-|TRBV10-3|-
CAISGGTSTEAFF
TGTGCCATCAGTGGGGGAACTAGCACTGAAGCTTTCTTT
>TRBJ2-7|-|TRBV5-1|-
CASSSQTGSYEQYF
TGCGCCAGCAGCTCTCAGACAGGCTCCTACGAGCAGTACTTC
>TRBJ2-7|-|TRBV9|TRBD2
CASSVGLRGEAYEQYF
TGTGCCAGCAGCGTAGGTCTGCGGGGGGAAGCCTACGAGCAGTACTTC
>TRBJ2-7|-|TRBV15|TRBD1
CATSRSGTGSDEQYF
TGTGCCACCAGCAGATCCGGGACAGGGTCGGACGAGCAGTACTTC
>TRBJ1-2|once|TRBV10-2|-
CASSVIWGCYGYTF
TGCGCCAGCAGTGTGATCTGGGGCTGCTATGGCTACACCTTC
>TRBJ2-1|-|TRBV19|TRBD2
CASGTSGRAEFF
TGTGCCTCGGGGACTAGCGGGAGGGCCGAGTTCTTC
>TRBJ2-2|-|TRBV2|-
CASRWGDTGELFF
TGTGCCAGTAGGTGGGGGGACACCGGGGAGCTGTTTTTT
>TRBJ1-5|-|TRBV15|-
CATSREGGMGDQPQHF
TGTGCCACCAGCAGAGAGGGGGGAATGGGCGATCAGCCCCAGCATTTT
>TRBJ1-1|-|TRBV6-5|-
CASSWLKGRDTEAFF
TGTGCCAGCAGTTGGCTTAAGGGGAGGGACACTGAAGCTTTCTTT
>TRBJ2-7|-|TRBV25-1|-
CASSEHSLPYEQYF
TGTGCCAGCAGTGAACACAGCCTGCCCTACGAGCAGTACTTC
>TRBJ1-2|-|TRBV29-1|TRBD1
CSATTGTSYGYTF
TGCAGCGCCACGACAGGGACTTCTTATGGCTACACCTTC
>TRBJ1-1|-|TRBV6-6|TRBD1
CASSYPGDRAAFF
TGTGCCAGCAGTTACCCTGGGGACAGGGCTGCTTTCTTT
>TRBJ2-1|-|TRBV4-1|TRBD2
CASSQDPPGTSGSNEQFF
TGCGCCAGCAGCCAAGATCCTCCAGGGACTAGCGGGTCCAATGAGCAGTTCTTC
>TRBJ2-4|once|TRBV18|-
CASSGLATGDLNIQYF
TGTGCCAGCTCAGGGCTGGCGACAGGCGACCTAAACATTCAGTACTTC
>TRBJ1-1|-|TRBV28|-
CASSFRWVGPNKKNTEAFF
TGTGCCAGCAGTTTCAGGTGGGTCGGTCCTAACAAGAAGAACACTGAAGCTTTCTTT
>TRBJ2-7|-|TRBV11-3|TRBD1
CASSPGQGAFYEQYF
TGTGCCAGCAGCCCTGGACAGGGGGCTTTCTACGAGCAGTACTTC